This T cell receptor beta chain was found in a study of monozygotic twins with inflammatory bowel disease. The CDR3 extends over 15 amino acids. CDR1 and CDR2 (germline): SGHTA, FQGNSA. TCRalpha and TCRbeta cDNA went through two nested PCRs of roughly 15 and 9 cycles. TCRdb processed the 5' RACE reads again and assigns one entry to each CDR3 protein, with no DNA. This table lists 200,000 to 250,000 distinct CDR3 sequences. The V and J genes are TRBV7-2 and TRBJ2-1; TCRdb proposes TRBD1, but this gene call is untestable without DNA. This TCR came from a human donor with ulcerative colitis or Crohn's disease, or a healthy co-twin of an affected twin (not recorded which). The specimen was blood. CDR3 protein: CASSPSRGDYNEQFF. The entire variable domain, with the rest obtained from reference TRBV7-2 and TRBJ2-1, is as follows: GAGVSQSPSNKVTEKGKDVELRCDPISGHTALYWYRQSLGQGLEFLIYFQGNSAPDKSGLPSDRFSAERTGGSVSTLTIQRTQQEDSAVYLCASSPSRGDYNEQFFGPGTRLTVL.